The T cell receptor (beta chain) described here comes from a study of shared clonotypes between healthy human individuals. Study results and caveats: Even with large depth, rarefaction showed that sorted-subset sequencing was incomplete. Represented diversity, genetic and exposure-history alike, was limited by few donors.

The CDR3 spans 18 residues. CDR1 SGHTA and CDR2 FQGNSA come from the germline V gene. Deletions cut 5 bases from V and 6 bases from J, with 26 bases between. Method: immunoSEQ multiplex PCR; TCRdb's copy keeps in-frame clones and lacks some. The sample holds over 2,000,000 clones, around 93% seen once. In the case of this clone: No antigen is known for it.

Cells designated naive CD8 were CD45RO-negative and were positively selected for CCR7, with terminally differentiated effector memory CD45RA+ cells excluded. Caucasian adults residing in Nashville, Tennessee made up all the donors. This chain links TRBV7-2 with TRBJ2-1; D may be TRBD2 (6 bases). Sample: naive CD8+ T cells from PBMCs. The TCR sequence derives from a man between 18 and 35 years old in good health. Some clones in this sample may be carry-over from other donors' samples. The CDR3 protein is CASSKPRESGVVTNEQFF. The CDR3 bases are TGTGCCAGCAGCAAACCCCGGGAGTCGGGAGTTGTAACCAATGAGCAGTTCTTC.